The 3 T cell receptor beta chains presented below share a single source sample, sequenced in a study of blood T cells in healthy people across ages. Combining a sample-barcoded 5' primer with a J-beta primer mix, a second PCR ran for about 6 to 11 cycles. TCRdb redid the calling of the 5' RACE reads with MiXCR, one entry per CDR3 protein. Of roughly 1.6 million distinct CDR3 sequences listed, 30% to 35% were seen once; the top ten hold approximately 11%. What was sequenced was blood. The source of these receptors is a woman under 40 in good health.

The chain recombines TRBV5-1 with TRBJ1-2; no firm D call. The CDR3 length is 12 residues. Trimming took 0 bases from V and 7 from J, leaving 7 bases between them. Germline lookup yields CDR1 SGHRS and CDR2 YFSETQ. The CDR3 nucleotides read TGCGCCAGCAGCTTGGCGGATCCTGGCTACACCTTC. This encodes CASSLADPGYTF.

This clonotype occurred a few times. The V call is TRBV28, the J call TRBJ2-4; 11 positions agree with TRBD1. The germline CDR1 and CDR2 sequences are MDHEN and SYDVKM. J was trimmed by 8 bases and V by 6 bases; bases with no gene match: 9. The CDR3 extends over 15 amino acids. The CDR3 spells CASSPSDRGRDIQYF. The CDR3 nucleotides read TGTGCCAGCAGCCCATCGGACAGGGGGCGCGACATTCAGTACTTC. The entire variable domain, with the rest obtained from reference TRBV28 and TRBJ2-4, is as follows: DVKVTQSSRYLVKRTGEKVFLECVQDMDHENMFWYRQDPGLGLRLIYFSYDVKMKEKGDIPEGYSVSREKKERFSLILESASTNQTSMYLCASSPSDRGRDIQYFGAGTRLSVL.

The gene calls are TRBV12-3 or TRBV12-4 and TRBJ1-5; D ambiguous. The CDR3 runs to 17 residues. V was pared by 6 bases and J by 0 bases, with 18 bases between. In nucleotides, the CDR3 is TGTGCCAGCAGGCCTTCCCTGGGTTTGGGTAGCAATCAGCCCCAGCATTTT. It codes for CASRPSLGLGSNQPQHF.